A single sample is the source of the 10 T cell receptor beta chains below, sequenced in a study of T cell responses to AZD1222 COVID-19 vaccine. The repertoire was sequenced with immunoSEQ multiplex PCR; TCRdb's copy has only in-frame clones and lacks some. The data hold over 120,000 clones, with 85% to 95% observed a single time. This specimen consisted of peripheral blood, obtained on day 0 of AZD1222 vaccination. The receptors here all came from an adult in good health.

The chain links TRBV5-8 to TRBJ1-6; no firm D call. This CDR3 is 15 amino acids long. V was cut by 4 bases and J by 2 bases, with 10 bases left in between. Germline CDR1 SGHTS, CDR2 YDEGEE. CDR3 nucleotide sequence: TGTGCCAGCAGCCTGGGAGTAACCTATAATTCACCCCTCCACTTT. This encodes CASSLGVTYNSPLHF.

This chain uses TRBV7-8 with TRBJ1-2; D gene ambiguous. Germline CDR1 and CDR2: SGHVS and FQNEAQ. The CDR3 runs to 14 residues. V was trimmed by 2 bases and J by 4 bases, leaving 11 bases between them. CDR3 loop: CASSLSSRGYGYTF. Here the CDR3 DNA reads TGTGCCAGCAGCTTATCGTCTCGGGGCTATGGCTACACCTTC.

The rearrangement joins TRBV19 to TRBJ1-1; weak D call: TRBD1 (5 bases). CDR3 length: 13 residues. Germline V gene lookup returns CDR1 LNHDA and CDR2 SQIVND (reference sequence). With 5 bases removed from V and 0 bases from J, the gap between germline ends came to 7 bases. CDR3 coding DNA: TGTGCCAGTAGTGAGACAGTGAACACTGAAGCTTTCTTT. It encodes CASSETVNTEAFF.

This chain joins TRBV7-9 and TRBJ1-2; D remains ambiguous. V dropped 5 bases and J dropped 5 bases, with 12 bases sitting between them. The CDR3 consists of 13 residues. CDR1 and CDR2 from the germline V gene are SEHNR and FQNEAQ (reference sequence). The CDR3 nucleotides read TGTGCCAGCAGCGTCGAGGTTCCTTATGGCTACACCTTC. Translated, it gives CASSVEVPYGYTF. Variable domain in full (rest from reference TRBV7-9 and TRBJ1-2): DTGVSQNPRHKITKRGQNVTFRCDPISEHNRLYWYRQTLGQGPEFLTYFQNEAQLEKSRLLSDRFSAERPKGSFSTLEIQRTEQGDSAMYLCASSVEVPYGYTFGSGTRLTVV.

J is TRBJ1-2 and V is TRBV7-9; 7 positions agree with TRBD1. Germline V CDR1 and CDR2: SEHNR, FQNEAQ (reference sequence). The CDR3 contains 13 residues. V was clipped by 1 base and J by 7 bases; unmatched bases: 3. The CDR3 spells CASSLEQGLGYTF. The CDR3 nucleotides read TGTGCCAGCAGCTTAGAACAGGGGCTTGGCTACACCTTC.

This clone was detected only once. The V gene is TRBV7-6, the J gene TRBJ1-2; D call uncertain. There are 15 residues in the CDR3. V shed 2 bases and J shed 0 bases, with 10 bases lying between them. From germline, CDR1 is SGHVS and CDR2 FNYEAQ. The CDR3 DNA reads as TGTGCCAGCAGCTTACGGCAAGGAGCTAACTATGGCTACACCTTC. Protein: CASSLRQGANYGYTF.

V gene TRBV3-1 (or the pseudogene TRBV3-2) combines with J gene TRBJ2-1, with D unclear. V gave up 3 bases and J gave up 0 bases, with 9 bases separating them. Looked up from germline, CDR1 is LGHDT and CDR2 is YNNKEL (reference sequence). This CDR3 is 15 amino acids long. CDR3 loop: CASSQGWDSYNEQFF. In nucleotides, the CDR3 is TGTGCCAGCAGCCAGGGGTGGGACTCCTACAATGAGCAGTTCTTC.

CDR3 amino acids: CASSSGLYEQYF. Written as DNA, the CDR3 is TGTGCCAGCAGCTCAGGCCTTTACGAGCAGTACTTC. The chain employs TRBV7-9 and TRBJ2-7; D is ambiguous. V was shortened by 4 bases and J by 4 bases, with 8 bases between the two germline ends. The CDR3 runs 12 residues. Germline CDR1 SEHNR, CDR2 FQNEAQ (reference sequence).

The J gene is TRBJ2-3, the V gene TRBV6-5, with 7 positions matching TRBD2. The CDR3 length is 15 residues. The ends lost 3 bases at V and 5 bases at J; junction bases unmatched: 8. Per the germline V gene, CDR1 is MNHEY and CDR2 is SVGAGI. The CDR3 sequence: CASSYWRGNGDTQYF. In DNA form, the CDR3 reads TGTGCCAGCAGTTATTGGCGGGGGAATGGAGATACGCAGTATTTT.

V is TRBV30 and J is TRBJ2-2; 10 nucleotides agree with TRBD2. The length of the CDR3 is 16 residues. V shed 3 bases, J shed 2 bases, and the junction held 6 bases outside the gene matches. CDR1 is GTSNPN and CDR2 is SVGIG in the germline V gene (reference sequence). CDR3 protein: CAWRGLAGANTGELFF. CDR3 DNA: TGTGCCTGGAGAGGTCTAGCGGGGGCCAACACCGGGGAGCTGTTTTTT. Together with reference TRBV30 and TRBJ2-2, the CDR3 gives the full variable domain: SQTIHQWPATLVQPVGSPLSLECTVEGTSNPNLYWYRQAAGRGLQLLFYSVGIGQISSEVPQNLSASRPQDRQFILSSKKLLLSDSGFYLCAWRGLAGANTGELFFGEGSRLTVL.